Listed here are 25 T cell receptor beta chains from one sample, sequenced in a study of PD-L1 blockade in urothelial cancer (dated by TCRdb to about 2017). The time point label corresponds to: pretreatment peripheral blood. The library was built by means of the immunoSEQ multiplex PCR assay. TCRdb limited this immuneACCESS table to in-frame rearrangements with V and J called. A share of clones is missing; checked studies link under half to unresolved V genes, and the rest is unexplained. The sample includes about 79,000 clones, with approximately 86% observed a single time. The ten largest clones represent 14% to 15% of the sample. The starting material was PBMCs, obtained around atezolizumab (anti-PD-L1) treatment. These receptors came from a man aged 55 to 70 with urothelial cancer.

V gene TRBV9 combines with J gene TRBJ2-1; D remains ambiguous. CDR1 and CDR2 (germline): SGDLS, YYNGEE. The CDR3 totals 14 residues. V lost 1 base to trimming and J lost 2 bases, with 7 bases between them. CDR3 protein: CASSVNSAYNEQFF. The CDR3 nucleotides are TGTGCCAGCAGCGTAAACAGTGCCTACAATGAGCAGTTCTTC.

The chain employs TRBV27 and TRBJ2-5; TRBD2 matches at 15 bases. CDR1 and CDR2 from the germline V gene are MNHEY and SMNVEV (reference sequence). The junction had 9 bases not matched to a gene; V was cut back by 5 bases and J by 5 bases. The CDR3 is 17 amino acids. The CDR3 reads CASSLWTSGGAAETQYF. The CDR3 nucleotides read TGTGCCAGCAGTCTTTGGACTAGCGGGGGGGCCGCGGAGACCCAGTACTTC.

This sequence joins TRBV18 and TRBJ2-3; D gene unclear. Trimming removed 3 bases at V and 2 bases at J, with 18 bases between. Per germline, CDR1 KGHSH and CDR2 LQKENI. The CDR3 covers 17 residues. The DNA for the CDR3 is TGTGCCAGCTCACCGGAAAGCGCGGTGGCAAACACAGATACGCAGTATTTT. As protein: CASSPESAVANTDTQYF.

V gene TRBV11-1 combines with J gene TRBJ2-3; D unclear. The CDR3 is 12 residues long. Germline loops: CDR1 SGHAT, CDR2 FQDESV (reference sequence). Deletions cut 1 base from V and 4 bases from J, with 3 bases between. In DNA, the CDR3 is TGTGCCAGCAGCTTAGGAGCAGATACGCAGTATTTT. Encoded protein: CASSLGADTQYF. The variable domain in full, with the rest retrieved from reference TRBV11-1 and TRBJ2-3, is EAEVAQSPRYKITEKSQAVAFWCDPISGHATLYWYRQILGQGPELLVQFQDESVVDDSQLPKDRFSAERLKGVDSTLKIQPAELGDSAMYLCASSLGADTQYFGPGTRLTVL.

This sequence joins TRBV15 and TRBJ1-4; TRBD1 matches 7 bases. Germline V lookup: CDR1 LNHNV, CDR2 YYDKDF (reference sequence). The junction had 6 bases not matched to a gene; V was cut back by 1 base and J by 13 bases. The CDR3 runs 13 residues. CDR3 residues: CATSRGYRGGLFF. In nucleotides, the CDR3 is TGTGCCACCAGCAGAGGTTACAGGGGTGGACTGTTTTTT.

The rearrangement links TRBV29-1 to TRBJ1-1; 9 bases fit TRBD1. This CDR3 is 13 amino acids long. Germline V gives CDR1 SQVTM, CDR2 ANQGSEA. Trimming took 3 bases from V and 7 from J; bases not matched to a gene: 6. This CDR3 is CSVERTGVGEAFF. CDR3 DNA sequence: TGCAGCGTTGAGAGGACAGGGGTGGGTGAAGCTTTCTTT. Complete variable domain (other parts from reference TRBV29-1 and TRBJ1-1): SAVISQKPSRDICQRGTSLTIQCQVDSQVTMMFWYRQQPGQSLTLIATANQGSEATYESGFVIDKFPISRPNLTFSTLTVSNMSPEDSSIYLCSVERTGVGEAFFGQGTRLTVV.

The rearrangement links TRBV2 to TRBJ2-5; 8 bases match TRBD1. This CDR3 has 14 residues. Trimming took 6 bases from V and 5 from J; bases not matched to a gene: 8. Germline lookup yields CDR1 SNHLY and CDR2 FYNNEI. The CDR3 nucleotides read TGTGCCAGCAGCCCCCAGGGGGCAGGGGAGACCCAGTACTTC. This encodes CASSPQGAGETQYF.

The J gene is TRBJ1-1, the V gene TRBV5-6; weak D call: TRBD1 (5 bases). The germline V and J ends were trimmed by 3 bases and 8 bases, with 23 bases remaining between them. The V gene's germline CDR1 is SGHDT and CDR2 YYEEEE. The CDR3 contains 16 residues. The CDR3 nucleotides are TGTGCCAGCAGCTCTGTGGGCTTACAAACAGGTGGCGAAGCTTTCTTT. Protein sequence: CASSSVGLQTGGEAFF.

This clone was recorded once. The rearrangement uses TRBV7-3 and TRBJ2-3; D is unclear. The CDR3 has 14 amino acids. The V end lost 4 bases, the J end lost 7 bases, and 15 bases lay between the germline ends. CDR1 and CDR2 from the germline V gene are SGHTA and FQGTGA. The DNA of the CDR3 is TGTGCCAGCAGCTCAAACAACGCAATAAATACGCAGTATTTT. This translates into CASSSNNAINTQYF.

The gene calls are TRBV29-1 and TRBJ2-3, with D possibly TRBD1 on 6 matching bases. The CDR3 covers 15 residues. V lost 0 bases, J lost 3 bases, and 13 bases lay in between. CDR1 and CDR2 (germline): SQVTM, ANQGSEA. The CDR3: CSVEDRGRGTDTQYF. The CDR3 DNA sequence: TGCAGCGTTGAAGATCGAGGCAGGGGTACAGATACGCAGTATTTT.

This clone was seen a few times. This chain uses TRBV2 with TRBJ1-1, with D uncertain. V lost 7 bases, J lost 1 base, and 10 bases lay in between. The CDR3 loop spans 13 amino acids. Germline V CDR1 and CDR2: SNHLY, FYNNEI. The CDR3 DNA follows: TGTGCCAGCATTCGGGGAAGGAACACTGAAGCTTTCTTT. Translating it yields CASIRGRNTEAFF.

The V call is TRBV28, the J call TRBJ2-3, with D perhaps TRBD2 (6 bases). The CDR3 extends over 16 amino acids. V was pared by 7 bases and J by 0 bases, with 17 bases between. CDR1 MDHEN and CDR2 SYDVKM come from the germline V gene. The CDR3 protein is CASTTAWGDSTDTQYF. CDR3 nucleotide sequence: TGTGCCAGCACCACAGCCTGGGGGGACAGCACAGATACGCAGTATTTT.

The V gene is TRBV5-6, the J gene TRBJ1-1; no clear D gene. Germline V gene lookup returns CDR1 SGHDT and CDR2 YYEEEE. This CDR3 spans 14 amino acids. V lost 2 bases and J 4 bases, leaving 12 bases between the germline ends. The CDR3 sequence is CASSFLGEGTEAFF. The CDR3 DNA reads TGTGCCAGCAGCTTCTTGGGTGAGGGCACTGAAGCTTTCTTT.

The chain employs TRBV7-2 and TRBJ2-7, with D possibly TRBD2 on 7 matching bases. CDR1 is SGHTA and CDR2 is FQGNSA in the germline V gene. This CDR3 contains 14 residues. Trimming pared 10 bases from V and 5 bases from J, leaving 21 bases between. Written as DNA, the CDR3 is TGTGCCACCCAACTTGGGGGGGCTTGGGACGAGCAGTACTTC. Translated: CATQLGGAWDEQYF.

In DNA form, the CDR3 reads TGTGCCTGGAGTGTGGGACAGAGTGAAAAACTGTTTTTT. It encodes CAWSVGQSEKLFF. This chain uses TRBV30 with TRBJ1-4; 7 positions agree with TRBD1. The CDR3 sequence is 13 residues long. Trimming cost V 0 bases and J 7 bases; bases outside gene matches: 2. The germline gives CDR1 GTSNPN, CDR2 SVGIG (reference sequence).

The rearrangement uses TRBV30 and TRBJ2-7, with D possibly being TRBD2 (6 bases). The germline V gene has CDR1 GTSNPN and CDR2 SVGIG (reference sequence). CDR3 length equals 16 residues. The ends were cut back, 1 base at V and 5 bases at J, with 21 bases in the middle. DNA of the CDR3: TGTGCCTGGAGTGCAGCCGGGACTCTGAGAGCCCACGAGCAGTACTTC. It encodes CAWSAAGTLRAHEQYF.

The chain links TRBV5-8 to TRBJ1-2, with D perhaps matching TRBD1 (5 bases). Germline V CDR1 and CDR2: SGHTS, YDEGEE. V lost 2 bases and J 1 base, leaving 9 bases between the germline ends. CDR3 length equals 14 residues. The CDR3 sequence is CASSFSGFNYGYTF. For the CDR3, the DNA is TGTGCCAGCAGCTTTTCAGGGTTTAACTATGGCTACACCTTC. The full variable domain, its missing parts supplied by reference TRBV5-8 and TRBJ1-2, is EAGVTQSPTHLIKTRGQQATLRCSPISGHTSVYWYQQALGLGLQFLLWYDEGEERNRGNFPPRFSGRQFPNYSSELNVNALELEDSALYLCASSFSGFNYGYTFGSGTRLTVV.

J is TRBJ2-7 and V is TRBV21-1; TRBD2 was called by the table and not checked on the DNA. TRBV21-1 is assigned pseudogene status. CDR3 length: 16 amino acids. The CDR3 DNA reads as TGTGCCATCCCAAAGGGGCTAGCGGGCGTCTTCTACGAGCAGTACTTC. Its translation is CAIPKGLAGVFYEQYF.

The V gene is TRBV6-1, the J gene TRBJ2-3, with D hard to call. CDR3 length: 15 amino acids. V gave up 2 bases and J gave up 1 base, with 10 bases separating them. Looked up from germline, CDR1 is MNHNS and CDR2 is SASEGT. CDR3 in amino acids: CASSEPSGGTDTQYF. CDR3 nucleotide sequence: TGTGCCAGCAGTGAACCTAGTGGTGGCACAGATACGCAGTATTTT.

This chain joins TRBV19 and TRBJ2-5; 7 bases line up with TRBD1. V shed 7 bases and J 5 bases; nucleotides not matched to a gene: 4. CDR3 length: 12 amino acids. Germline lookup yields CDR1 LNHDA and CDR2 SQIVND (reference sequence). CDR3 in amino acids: CASNQQGETQYF. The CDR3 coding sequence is TGTGCCAGTAATCAACAGGGGGAGACCCAGTACTTC.

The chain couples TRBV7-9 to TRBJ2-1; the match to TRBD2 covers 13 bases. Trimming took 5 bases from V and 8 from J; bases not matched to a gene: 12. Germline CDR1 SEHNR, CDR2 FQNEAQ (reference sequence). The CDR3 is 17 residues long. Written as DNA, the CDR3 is TGTGCCAGCAGCCAACGACTAGCGGGGGGTTTTTTGGATGAGCAGTTCTTC. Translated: CASSQRLAGGFLDEQFF.

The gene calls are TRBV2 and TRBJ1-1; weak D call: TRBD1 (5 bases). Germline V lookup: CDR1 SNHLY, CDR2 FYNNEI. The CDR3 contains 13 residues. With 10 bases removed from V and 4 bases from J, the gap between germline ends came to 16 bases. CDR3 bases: TGTGCCATCGACGAGGAGGGGCGCACTGAAGCTTTCTTT. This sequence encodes CAIDEEGRTEAFF.

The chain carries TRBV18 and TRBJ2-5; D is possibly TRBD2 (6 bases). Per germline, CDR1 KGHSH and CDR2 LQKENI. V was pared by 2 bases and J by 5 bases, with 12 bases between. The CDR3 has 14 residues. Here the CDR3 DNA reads TGTGCCAGCTCACCAAGCTCGGGGGTCGAGACCCAGTACTTC. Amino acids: CASSPSSGVETQYF.

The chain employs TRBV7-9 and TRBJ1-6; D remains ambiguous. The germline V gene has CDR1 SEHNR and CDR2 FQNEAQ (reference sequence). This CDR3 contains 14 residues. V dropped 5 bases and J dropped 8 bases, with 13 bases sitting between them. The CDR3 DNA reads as TGTGCCAGCAGCCGAGGCGGGCAGGATTCACCCCTCCACTTT. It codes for CASSRGGQDSPLHF.

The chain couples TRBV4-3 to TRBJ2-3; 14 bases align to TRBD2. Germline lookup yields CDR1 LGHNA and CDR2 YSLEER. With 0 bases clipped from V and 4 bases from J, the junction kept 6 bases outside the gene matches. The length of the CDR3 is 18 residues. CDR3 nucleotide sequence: TGCGCCAGCAGCCAAGATGATTTGGGACTAGCGGGGGCAGATACGCAGTATTTT. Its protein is CASSQDDLGLAGADTQYF.